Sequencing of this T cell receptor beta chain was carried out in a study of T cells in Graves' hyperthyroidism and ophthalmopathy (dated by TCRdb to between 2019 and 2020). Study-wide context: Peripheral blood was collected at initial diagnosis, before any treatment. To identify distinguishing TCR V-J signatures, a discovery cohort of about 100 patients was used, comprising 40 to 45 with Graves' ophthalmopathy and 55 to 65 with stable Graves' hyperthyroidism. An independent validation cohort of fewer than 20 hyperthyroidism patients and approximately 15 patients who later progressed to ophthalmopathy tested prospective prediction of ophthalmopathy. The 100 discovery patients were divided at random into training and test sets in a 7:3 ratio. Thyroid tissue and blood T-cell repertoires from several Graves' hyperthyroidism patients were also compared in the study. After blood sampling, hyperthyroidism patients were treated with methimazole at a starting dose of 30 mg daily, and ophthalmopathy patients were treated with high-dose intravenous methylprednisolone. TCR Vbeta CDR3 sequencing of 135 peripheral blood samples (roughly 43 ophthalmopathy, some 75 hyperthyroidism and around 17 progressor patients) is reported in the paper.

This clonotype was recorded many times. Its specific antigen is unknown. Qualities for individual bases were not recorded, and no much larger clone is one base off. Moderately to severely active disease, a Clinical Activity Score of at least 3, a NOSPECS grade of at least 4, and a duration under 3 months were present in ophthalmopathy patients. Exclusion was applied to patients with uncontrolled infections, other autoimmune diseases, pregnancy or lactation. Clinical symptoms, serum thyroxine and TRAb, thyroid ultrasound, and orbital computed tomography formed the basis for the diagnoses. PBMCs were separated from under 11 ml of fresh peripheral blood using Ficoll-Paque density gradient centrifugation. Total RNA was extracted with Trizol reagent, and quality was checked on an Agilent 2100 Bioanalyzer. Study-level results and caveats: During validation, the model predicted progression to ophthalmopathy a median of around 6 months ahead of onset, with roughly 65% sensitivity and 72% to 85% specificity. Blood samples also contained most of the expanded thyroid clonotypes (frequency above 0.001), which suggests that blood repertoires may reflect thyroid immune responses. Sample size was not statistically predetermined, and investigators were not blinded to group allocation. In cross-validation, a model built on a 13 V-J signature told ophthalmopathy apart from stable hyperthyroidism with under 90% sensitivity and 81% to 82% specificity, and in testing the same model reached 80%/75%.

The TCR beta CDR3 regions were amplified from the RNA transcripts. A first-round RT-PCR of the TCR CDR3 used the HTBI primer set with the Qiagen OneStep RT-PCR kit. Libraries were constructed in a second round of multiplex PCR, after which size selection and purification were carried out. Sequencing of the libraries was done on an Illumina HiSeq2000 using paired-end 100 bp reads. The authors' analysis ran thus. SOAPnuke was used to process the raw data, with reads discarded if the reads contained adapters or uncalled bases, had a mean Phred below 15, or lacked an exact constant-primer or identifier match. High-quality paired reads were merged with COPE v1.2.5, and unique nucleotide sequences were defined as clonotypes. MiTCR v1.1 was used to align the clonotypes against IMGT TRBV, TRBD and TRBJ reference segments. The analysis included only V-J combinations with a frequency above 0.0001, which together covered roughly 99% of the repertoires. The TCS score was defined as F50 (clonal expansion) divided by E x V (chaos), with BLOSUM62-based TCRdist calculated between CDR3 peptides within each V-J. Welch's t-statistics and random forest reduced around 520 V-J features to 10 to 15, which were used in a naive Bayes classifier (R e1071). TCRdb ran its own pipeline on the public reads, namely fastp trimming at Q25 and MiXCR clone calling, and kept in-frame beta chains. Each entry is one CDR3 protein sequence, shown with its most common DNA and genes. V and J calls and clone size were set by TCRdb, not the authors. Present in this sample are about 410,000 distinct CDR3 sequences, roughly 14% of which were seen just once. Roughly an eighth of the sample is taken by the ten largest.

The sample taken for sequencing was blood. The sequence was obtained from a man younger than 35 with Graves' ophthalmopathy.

The DNA sequence reads TGTGCCAGCAGTTCAACTAGCAGTCCCTACAATGAGCAGTTCTTC. Its product reads: CASSSTSSPYNEQFF. The receptor chain draws on TRBV7-3 and TRBJ2-1; 6 matching bases give a weak D call of TRBD2. The V and J ends are trimmed by 6 bases and 2 bases, leaving 14 bases between them. Via the germline V gene, CDR1 is SGHTA and CDR2 FQGTGA. The CDR3 starts with the cysteine, ends with the phenylalanine, and has 15 residues. CDR3 DNA only is kept here, 45 bases in frame from base 1.